The entry below gives a single TCR beta chain sequence along with its context. This entry comes from a study of OX40 agonist ivuxolimab in advanced cancers. Study context: Melanoma, hepatocellular carcinoma, head and neck or renal cell cancer occurred in dose-escalation patients. Partial responses, seen in three patients, involved one hepatocellular carcinoma and two cutaneous melanomas.

TCRdb's copy holds only in-frame clones and misses some; the assay was immunoSEQ multiplex PCR. The table has about 68,000 clones, roughly nine tenths seen once. CDR1 and CDR2 from the germline V gene are SGHRS and YFSETQ. The CDR3 extends over 18 amino acids. V shed 4 bases, J shed 1 base, and the junction held 9 bases outside the gene matches. The specimen was CD4+ or CD8+ T cells sorted from blood, collected in a trial of the OX40 agonist ivuxolimab. This chain connects TRBV5-1 to TRBJ1-4, with 11 nucleotides matching TRBD1. This clonotype was sampled from an adult with an advanced solid tumor such as melanoma, head and neck, liver or kidney cancer. CDR3 sequence: CASSLEPGQGGTNEKLFF. In nucleotides, the CDR3 is TGCGCCAGCAGCCTTGAACCGGGACAGGGGGGAACTAATGAAAAACTGTTTTTT. The variable domain in full, with the rest retrieved from reference TRBV5-1 and TRBJ1-4, is KAGVTQTPRYLIKTRGQQVTLSCSPISGHRSVSWYQQTPGQGLQFLFEYFSETQRNKGNFPGRFSGRQFSNSRSEMNVSTLELGDSALYLCASSLEPGQGGTNEKLFFGSGTQLSVL.